These T cell receptor beta chains were read from a single sample in a study of neurological immune-mediated disorders. Via MiXCR, TCRdb re-called the 5' RACE reads, giving one row per CDR3 protein. The sample includes about 62,000 distinct CDR3 sequences, about 3.7% of them seen just once. The source material was PBMCs. These receptor sequences come from a woman aged 45-59 years with multiple sclerosis. The CDR3 runs from the conserved cysteine through the conserved F or W. The D gene is left open where the match is weak. Clone size is not always given. Where it is, it says once, few, many or a class for expanded clones.

j_gene | v_gene | abundance | d_gene | CDR3aa | CDR3nt
TRBJ2-7 | TRBV15 | many | TRBD2 | CATSRDLTSGRAYEQYF | TGTGCCACCAGCAGAGATTTGACTAGCGGGAGGGCGTACGAGCAGTACTTC
TRBJ2-3 | TRBV20-1 | many | TRBD2 | CSASRLAGNTDTQYF | TGCAGTGCTAGCAGGCTAGCGGGAAACACAGATACGCAGTATTTT
TRBJ2-3 | TRBV7-9 | few | NA | CASSPDVTQYF | TGTGCCAGCAGCCCAGACGTTACGCAGTATTTT
TRBJ1-1 | TRBV12-3/TRBV12-4 | few | NA | CASSLNRKGGTEAFF | TGTGCCAGCAGTTTAAACCGAAAGGGAGGCACTGAAGCTTTCTTT
TRBJ1-4 | TRBV7-9 | few | TRBD1 | CASSLGRGRIEKLFF | TGTGCCAGCAGCTTAGGCAGGGGGCGCATTGAAAAACTGTTTTTT
TRBJ2-7 | TRBV12-3/TRBV12-4 | many | NA | CASSLFANRAPYEQYF | TGTGCCAGCAGCCTCTTCGCGAACAGGGCCCCCTACGAGCAGTACTTC
TRBJ2-1 | TRBV3-1 | many | TRBD2 | CASSQGLAGGLDEQFF | TGTGCCAGCAGCCAAGGACTAGCGGGAGGGCTGGATGAGCAGTTCTTC
TRBJ2-1 | TRBV12-3/TRBV12-4 | many | TRBD1 | CASRALGQGRNEQFF | TGTGCCAGCAGGGCCTTAGGACAGGGAAGGAATGAGCAGTTCTTC
TRBJ1-5 | TRBV27 | many | NA | CASSQNIRQPQHF | TGTGCCAGCAGCCAAAACATAAGGCAGCCCCAGCATTTT
TRBJ2-2 | TRBV28 | many | NA | CASSPPQGQRDTGELFF | TGTGCCAGCAGCCCACCCCAGGGCCAGCGGGACACCGGGGAGCTGTTTTTT
TRBJ1-5 | TRBV6-2/TRBV6-3 | few | NA | CASSYFAQPQHF | TGTGCCAGCAGTTACTTTGCTCAGCCCCAGCATTTT
TRBJ2-3 | TRBV6-2/TRBV6-3 | NA | NA | CASSFQSRGGDTDTQYF | TGTGCCAGCAGTTTTCAAAGCCGTGGCGGAGACACAGATACGCAGTATTTT
TRBJ1-5 | TRBV6-2/TRBV6-3 | NA | NA | CASSSSRDGAVQPQHF | TGTGCCAGCAGTAGCTCTAGGGACGGGGCAGTCCAGCCCCAGCATTTT
TRBJ1-1 | TRBV5-1 | many | NA | CASSLAPERNTEAFF | TGCGCCAGCAGCTTGGCCCCGGAAAGGAACACTGAAGCTTTCTTT
TRBJ2-1 | TRBV18 | many | TRBD1 | CASSPPGQGGGEQFF | TGTGCCAGCTCACCACCGGGACAGGGGGGGGGTGAGCAGTTCTTC
TRBJ2-3 | TRBV6-5 | many | NA | CASSYRTPGADTQYF | TGTGCCAGCAGTTACCGCACCCCTGGGGCAGATACGCAGTATTTT
TRBJ2-7 | TRBV20-1 | many | NA | CSARLPGTPTYEQYF | TGCAGTGCTAGGCTTCCCGGGACACCAACCTACGAGCAGTACTTC